By frequency in the sample, the clone carrying this T cell receptor beta chain is medium-sized (0.01 to 0.1%). The entry originates in a study of prognosis after radiotherapy for stage I lung cancer. Two separate time points each saw a draw of around 6.6 milliliters of peripheral blood. From genomic DNA, two-round multiplex PCR was used to amplify TCR beta CDR3. First-round PCR, the initial amplification, used primers specific to each TRBV and TRBJ gene. TCRdb reanalysed the multiplex PCR reads using MiXCR and keeps one entry per CDR3 protein. Altogether roughly 13,000 distinct CDR3 sequences are present, less than 35% being singletons, with the ten largest covering around 15%. V lost 7 bases to trimming and J lost 7 bases; unmatched junction nucleotides: 6. Germline CDR1 and CDR2: MNHGY and SVAAGI. This CDR3 comprises 14 residues.

The starting material was PBMCs, obtained before or after stereotactic body radiation therapy (not recorded which). This chain connects TRBV6-9 to TRBJ1-6; 8 nucleotides align to TRBD1. This clonotype was sampled from a donor over 45 with non-small cell lung cancer. CDR3 bases: TGTGCCAGCAATGTCGACAGGGGCAATTCACCCCTCCACTTT. It specifies CASNVDRGNSPLHF.